This T cell receptor beta chain was captured in a study of cytomegalovirus exposure and HLA in healthy donors. Study results and caveats: 150 to 200 TCR beta chains were listed as cytomegalovirus-associated. The tendency of first-cohort TCR clusters to co-occur in the roughly 110 validation repertoires emerged from a later analysis. In vitro checks showed that a few CMV-associated chains really do target CMV antigens. Usually a TCR sequence was rare, but some public TCRs were found in many donors.

V shed 2 bases, J shed 1 base, and the junction held 3 bases outside the gene matches. The CDR3 has 16 residues. CDR1 SGHRS and CDR2 YFSETQ come from the germline V gene. Clones were read by immunoSEQ multiplex PCR, and TCRdb kept only the in-frame ones, dropping some. The sample contains under 250,000 clones, around 87% of which appear only once. Details on this clone: What it binds is unknown.

V and J are TRBV5-1 and TRBJ1-1, with 12 bases aligning to TRBD1. Material: PBMCs. The receptor's source is a woman in her late teens or twenties in good health and CMV-seropositive. For the CDR3, the DNA is TGCGCCAGCAGCTTAGCGGGACAGGGGGCGAACACTGAAGCTTTCTTT. It specifies CASSLAGQGANTEAFF.